These 11 T cell receptor beta chains were all obtained from the same sample, sequenced in a study of T cell responses to AZD1222 COVID-19 vaccine. Produced via immunoSEQ multiplex PCR; TCRdb's table is partial and in-frame only. The repertoire holds tens of thousands of clones, with roughly 89% as singletons. Sequencing was performed on peripheral blood, taken on day 0 of AZD1222 vaccination. These receptors originate from an adult in good health.

The chain uses TRBV2 and TRBJ1-1; D is unresolved. The germline V gene has CDR1 SNHLY and CDR2 FYNNEI. V shed 7 bases and J shed 0 bases, with 9 bases lying between them. The CDR3 has 13 residues. The DNA of the CDR3 is TGTGCCAGCACCCGGACGGTGAACACTGAAGCTTTCTTT. Residues: CASTRTVNTEAFF.

This clone was picked up one time. The chain links TRBV1 to TRBJ1-4. TRBV1 is reported as a pseudogene. This CDR3 is built from 14 residues. CDR3 in DNA: TGCACCAGCAGCCAAGACTGGGGGGGTGAAAAACTGTTTTTT. The encoded protein is CTSSQDWGGEKLFF.

This rearrangement joins TRBV29-1 to TRBJ1-2; D uncertain. Germline lookup yields CDR1 SQVTM and CDR2 ANQGSEA. This CDR3 has 14 amino acids. V was trimmed by 1 base and J by 8 bases, leaving 17 bases between them. The CDR3 sequence is CSVEVGQAGRGYTF. For the CDR3, the DNA is TGCAGCGTTGAAGTCGGCCAGGCCGGTCGAGGCTACACCTTC.

V and J are TRBV2 and TRBJ2-7; 7 bases are a match to TRBD2. Germline V gene data show CDR1 as SNHLY and CDR2 as FYNNEI. The CDR3 has 15 amino acids. V lost 4 bases and J lost 4; bases outside the gene matches: 10. The CDR3 is CASSVGGGGEYEQYF. The CDR3 nucleotides read TGTGCCAGCAGTGTAGGCGGCGGGGGAGAATACGAGCAGTACTTC.

This rearrangement joins TRBV7-2 to TRBJ1-1; unclear D gene. The germline V gene has CDR1 SGHTA and CDR2 FQGNSA. V was pared by 1 base and J by 1 base, with 10 bases between. CDR3 size: 15 residues. The CDR3 DNA reads as TGTGCCAGCAGCTTAGGATTGGGCGGGAACACTGAAGCTTTCTTT. Translating gives CASSLGLGGNTEAFF. Full variable domain (rest looked up from reference TRBV7-2 and TRBJ1-1): GAGVSQSPSNKVTEKGKDVELRCDPISGHTALYWYRQSLGQGLEFLIYFQGNSAPDKSGLPSDRFSAERTGGSVSTLTIQRTQQEDSAVYLCASSLGLGGNTEAFFGQGTRLTVV.

V and J are TRBV30 and TRBJ2-5, with D perhaps TRBD1 (7 bases). Trimming cost V 2 bases and J 6 bases, with 16 bases left between them. CDR1 GTSNPN and CDR2 SVGIG come from the germline V gene (reference sequence). CDR3 length: 14 amino acids. This chain's CDR3 is CAWSRAGGTKTQYF. The CDR3 DNA reads TGTGCCTGGAGTCGGGCAGGGGGGACGAAGACCCAGTACTTC.

This chain links TRBV7-9 with TRBJ1-4, with D maybe TRBD1 (6 bases). This CDR3 has 16 residues. The V end lost 5 bases, the J end lost 7 bases, and 20 bases lay between the germline ends. The germline CDR1 and CDR2 sequences are SEHNR and FQNEAQ (reference sequence). The CDR3 loop reads CASSDDKGGRGEKLFF. CDR3 coding DNA: TGTGCCAGCAGCGACGACAAAGGGGGTCGGGGTGAAAAACTGTTTTTT. Drawing the rest from reference TRBV7-9 and TRBJ1-4, the complete variable domain is DTGVSQNPRHKITKRGQNVTFRCDPISEHNRLYWYRQTLGQGPEFLTYFQNEAQLEKSRLLSDRFSAERPKGSFSTLEIQRTEQGDSAMYLCASSDDKGGRGEKLFFGSGTQLSVL.

This chain joins TRBV10-2 and TRBJ1-1; TRBD1 matches 8 bases. The CDR3 covers 13 residues. Germline V gene data show CDR1 as WSHSY and CDR2 as SAAADI. After removal of 6 bases from V and 1 base from J, the junction contained 1 base not matched to a gene. CDR3 sequence: CASRDRENTEAFF. The CDR3, as DNA: TGCGCCAGCAGGGACAGGGAGAACACTGAAGCTTTCTTT.

This clone was seen once. This chain links TRBV4-1 with TRBJ1-2; TRBD1 is a possible D gene (5 bases). From germline, CDR1 is MGHRA and CDR2 YSYEKL. Trimming removed 4 bases at V and 9 bases at J, with 18 bases between. The CDR3 covers 14 residues. The CDR3 nucleotides read TGCGCCAGCAGCCCCCGGGAAGGGGACTTGCGCTACACCTTC. Translation: CASSPREGDLRYTF.

The chain joins TRBV7-7 to TRBJ2-5; 10 bases fit TRBD2. V gave up 5 bases and J gave up 5 bases; unmatched junction bases: 8. Germline CDR1 and CDR2: SSHAT and FNYEAQ (reference sequence). The CDR3 is 15 amino acids. CDR3 bases: TGTGCCAGCAGCCTTAGCGGGGGGCGGACGGAGACCCAGTACTTC. It translates to CASSLSGGRTETQYF.

The rearrangement joins TRBV18 to TRBJ2-7; TRBD1 is a possible D gene (5 bases). V was trimmed by 1 base and J by 4 bases, leaving 11 bases between them. Germline loops: CDR1 KGHSH, CDR2 LQKENI. The CDR3 is 14 amino acids. This CDR3 reads CASSPRPRQYEQYF. In DNA form, the CDR3 reads TGTGCCAGCTCACCACGGCCAAGACAGTACGAGCAGTACTTC. Drawing the rest from reference TRBV18 and TRBJ2-7, the complete variable domain is NAGVMQNPRHLVRRRGQEARLRCSPMKGHSHVYWYRQLPEEGLKFMVYLQKENIIDESGMPKERFSAEFPKEGPSILRIQQVVRGDSAAYFCASSPRPRQYEQYFGPGTRLTVT.